This T cell receptor (beta chain) is drawn from a study of blood T cells in healthy people across ages. A sample-barcoded 5' primer and a J-beta primer mix were used in a second PCR of about 7 to 12 cycles. Each cDNA was tagged by a template-switch adaptor containing 12 random nucleotides. From the 5' RACE reads, TCRdb called clonotypes with MiXCR, one entry per CDR3 protein. The table lists over 1.5 million distinct CDR3 sequences, 49% of them singletons. The CDR3 is made up of 16 amino acids. Germline-derived CDR1 and CDR2 are SGHAT and FQNNGV. In this sample, this clonotype turned up a few times. The junction departs from germline at one end; a sequencing error may be responsible.

The chain employs TRBV11-2 and TRBJ1-6; no definite D call. The receptor comes from a woman in her thirties or forties in good health. Sequencing was carried out using blood. CDR3 DNA sequence: TGTGCCAGCAGTTTAGATCGAAGCTCCTATAATTCACCCCTCCACTTT. Protein product: CASSLDRSSYNSPLHF.